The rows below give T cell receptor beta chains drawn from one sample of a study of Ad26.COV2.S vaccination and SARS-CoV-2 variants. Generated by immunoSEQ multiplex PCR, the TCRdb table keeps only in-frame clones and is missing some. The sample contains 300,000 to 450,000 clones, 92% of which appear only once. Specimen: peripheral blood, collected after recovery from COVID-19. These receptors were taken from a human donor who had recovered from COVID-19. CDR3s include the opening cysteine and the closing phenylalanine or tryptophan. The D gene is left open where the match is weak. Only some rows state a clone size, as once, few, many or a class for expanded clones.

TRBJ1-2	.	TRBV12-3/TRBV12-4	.	TGTGCCAGCAGCCAGACTGGGGGCTACACCTTC	CASSQTGGYTF
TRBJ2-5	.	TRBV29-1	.	TGCAGCGTGCCGACGGGCCCCGGGGCCCAGTACTTC	CSVPTGPGAQYF
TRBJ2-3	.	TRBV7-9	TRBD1	TGTGCCAGCAGCCAACGGACAGGGGGTTCGGGTACAGATACGCAGTATTTT	CASSQRTGGSGTDTQYF
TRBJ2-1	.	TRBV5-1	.	TGCGCCAGCAGCCTGTACAATGAGCAGTTCTTC	CASSLYNEQFF
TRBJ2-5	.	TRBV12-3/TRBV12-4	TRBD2	TGTGCCAGCGGGCTCGGGAGGCGGGAGACCCAGTACTTC	CASGLGRRETQYF
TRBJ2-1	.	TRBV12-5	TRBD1	TGTGCTAGTGGTTTGGGCCGGGACAGGGGAAGCAATGAGCAGTTCTTC	CASGLGRDRGSNEQFF
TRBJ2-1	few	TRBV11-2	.	TGTGCCAGCAGCTCCGGACGGCAAGGGGAGCAGTTCTTC	CASSSGRQGEQFF
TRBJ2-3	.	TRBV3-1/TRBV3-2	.	TGTGCCAGCAGCGCCAGGGGAGGTCGCACAGATACGCAGTATTTT	CASSARGGRTDTQYF
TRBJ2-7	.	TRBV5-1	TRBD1	TGCGCCAGCAGCCTGGGACAGGGGGCCTACGAGCAGTACTTC	CASSLGQGAYEQYF
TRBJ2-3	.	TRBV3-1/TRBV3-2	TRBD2	TGTGCCAGCAGCCCGCCGGCGCGGGGGGGGCGTCAGACGCAGTATTTT	CASSPPARGGRQTQYF
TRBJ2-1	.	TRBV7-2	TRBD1	TGTGCCAGCAGCACGGACAGGCTCACATACAATGAGCAGTTCTTC	CASSTDRLTYNEQFF
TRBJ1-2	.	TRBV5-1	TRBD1	TGCGCCAGCAGCCCCGCCGGGACAGGGGGGCAAGGCTACACCTTC	CASSPAGTGGQGYTF
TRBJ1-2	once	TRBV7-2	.	TGTGCCAGCAGCTTAGCGGCCCTGTTCCATGGCTACACCTTC	CASSLAALFHGYTF
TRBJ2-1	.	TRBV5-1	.	TGCGCCAGCAGCCTCCCGGACAACACTGAGCAGTTCTTC	CASSLPDNTEQFF
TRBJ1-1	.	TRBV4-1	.	TGCGCCAGCAGCCAATTTATAGACAGTCAGGGGCCTGAAGCTTTCTTT	CASSQFIDSQGPEAFF
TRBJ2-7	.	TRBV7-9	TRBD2	TGTGCCAGCAGTCCCACTAGCGGGGGTACCTCCTACGAGCAGTACTTC	CASSPTSGGTSYEQYF
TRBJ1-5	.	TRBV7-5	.	TGTGCCAGAAGCTTATTGGGGGCAAGACGCCGCAATCAGCCCCAGCATTTT	CARSLLGARRRNQPQHF
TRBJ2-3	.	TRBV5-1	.	TGCGCCAGCAGGACGAGGGGTTCCGGGGGCACAGATACGCAGTATTTT	CASRTRGSGGTDTQYF
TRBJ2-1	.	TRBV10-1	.	TGCGCCAGCAGTGAGTCAGGGCTTTTCTCCTACAATGAGCAGTTCTTC	CASSESGLFSYNEQFF
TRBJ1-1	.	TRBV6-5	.	TGTGCCAGCAGTTACGGGAGGGAGGGCACTGAAGCTTTCTTT	CASSYGREGTEAFF
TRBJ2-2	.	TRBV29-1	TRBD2	TGCAGCGTGGGAACTAGCGGGTGGGGCACCGGGGAGCTGTTTTTT	CSVGTSGWGTGELFF
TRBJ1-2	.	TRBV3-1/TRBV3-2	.	TGTGCCAGCAGCCAAGATCTTGCAGGGTACGATGGCTACACCTTC	CASSQDLAGYDGYTF
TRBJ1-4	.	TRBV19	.	TGTGCCAGTAGTATAGTTGACAGACCTAATGAAAAACTGTTTTTT	CASSIVDRPNEKLFF
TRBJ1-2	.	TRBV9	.	TGTGCCAGCAGCCCCGAGGGGGAGTATGGCTACACCTTC	CASSPEGEYGYTF
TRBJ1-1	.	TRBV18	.	TGTGCCAGCTCACTCCGGACAGTCATGAACACTGAAGCTTTCTTT	CASSLRTVMNTEAFF
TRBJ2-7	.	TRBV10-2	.	TGCGCCAGCAGTGTGCTTGTCTCCTACGAGCAGTACTTC	CASSVLVSYEQYF
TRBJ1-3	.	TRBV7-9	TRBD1	TGTGCCAGCAGCCCCAGCTGGACAGGGGATGGAAACACCATATATTTT	CASSPSWTGDGNTIYF
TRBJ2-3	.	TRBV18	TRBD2	TGTGCCAGCTCACCGCCCGGGACTAGCGGAGATACGCAGTATTTT	CASSPPGTSGDTQYF
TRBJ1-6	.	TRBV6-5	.	TGTGCCAGCAGTAGATCCCGGACTTATAATTCACCCCTCCACTTT	CASSRSRTYNSPLHF
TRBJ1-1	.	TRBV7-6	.	TGTGCCAGCAGCTTAAGGTCGGGAATGGATGAAGCTTTCTTT	CASSLRSGMDEAFF
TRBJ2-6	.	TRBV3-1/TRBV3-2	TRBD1	TGTGCCAGCAGCCAAACCGACAGGGGGGCTGGGGCCAACGTCCTGACTTTC	CASSQTDRGAGANVLTF
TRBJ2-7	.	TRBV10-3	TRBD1	TGTGCCATCAGGACAGGGGACTACGAGCAGTACTTC	CAIRTGDYEQYF